Listed below are T cell receptor beta chains from one sample, sequenced in a study of T-cell reconstitution after alpha-beta-depleted transplantation in children. TCRdb re-analysed the PCR reads in MiXCR, keeping a single row per CDR3 protein. The repertoire holds 220,000 or so distinct CDR3 sequences, with 7.5% to 9.5% as singletons. The material was PBMCs, mostly from graft donor cells, obtained 180 days after TCRalphabeta/CD19-depleted stem cell transplant. These receptors came from a male patient younger than 18 who had a stem cell transplant for acute lymphoblastic leukemia, so the T cells may come from the graft donor. The CDR3 runs from the conserved cysteine through the conserved F or W. Each record gives: D gene, V gene, clone size, CDR3 length, J gene, CDR3 protein, CDR3 DNA. A D gene is named only where the DNA matches it firmly. Clone sizes are shown as once, few or many counts, or a class when the clone is expanded.

d_call: TRBD1; v_call: TRBV6-2/TRBV6-3; clone_size: many; cdr3_length: 15; j_call: TRBJ2-3; cdr3_aa: CASSPRTGRTDTQYF; cdr3_nt: TGTGCCAGCAGCCCTAGGACAGGACGCACAGATACGCAGTATTTT
d_call: NA; v_call: TRBV4-2; clone_size: many; cdr3_length: 15; j_call: TRBJ1-5; cdr3_aa: CASSQLTGGSQPQHF; cdr3_nt: TGTGCCAGCAGCCAGCTTACGGGAGGTAGTCAGCCCCAGCATTTT
d_call: NA; v_call: TRBV12-3/TRBV12-4; clone_size: many; cdr3_length: 13; j_call: TRBJ1-5; cdr3_aa: CASSLRRGQPQHF; cdr3_nt: TGTGCCAGCAGTTTACGAAGGGGCCAGCCCCAGCATTTT
d_call: TRBD2; v_call: TRBV4-2; clone_size: many; cdr3_length: 15; j_call: TRBJ2-1; cdr3_aa: CASSPGLEGGNEQFF; cdr3_nt: TGTGCCAGCAGCCCGGGACTAGAAGGGGGCAATGAGCAGTTCTTC
d_call: TRBD2; v_call: TRBV7-7; clone_size: many; cdr3_length: 17; j_call: TRBJ2-2; cdr3_aa: CASSPWVAGVNTGELFF; cdr3_nt: TGTGCTAGCAGCCCGTGGGTAGCGGGAGTCAATACCGGGGAGCTGTTTTTT
d_call: NA; v_call: TRBV6-2/TRBV6-3; clone_size: many; cdr3_length: 15; j_call: TRBJ1-1; cdr3_aa: CASSYSGGTDTEAFF; cdr3_nt: TGTGCCAGCAGTTACTCCGGAGGGACGGACACTGAAGCTTTCTTT
d_call: TRBD1; v_call: TRBV18; clone_size: many; cdr3_length: 14; j_call: TRBJ2-7; cdr3_aa: CASSPQQGRGEQYF; cdr3_nt: TGTGCCAGCTCACCCCAACAGGGGCGCGGCGAGCAGTACTTC
d_call: NA; v_call: TRBV6-5; clone_size: many; cdr3_length: 15; j_call: TRBJ2-2; cdr3_aa: CASTRMTGNTGELFF; cdr3_nt: TGTGCCAGCACCCGTATGACCGGGAACACCGGGGAGCTGTTTTTT
d_call: TRBD1; v_call: TRBV20-1; clone_size: many; cdr3_length: 15; j_call: TRBJ1-6; cdr3_aa: CSAPRGTAYNSPLHF; cdr3_nt: TGCAGTGCTCCTCGGGGGACAGCTTATAATTCACCCCTCCACTTT
d_call: TRBD1; v_call: TRBV12-3/TRBV12-4; clone_size: few; cdr3_length: 14; j_call: TRBJ1-6; cdr3_aa: CASSWDRGHSPLHF; cdr3_nt: TGTGCCAGCAGCTGGGACAGGGGGCATTCACCCCTCCACTTT
d_call: TRBD1; v_call: TRBV2; clone_size: many; cdr3_length: 13; j_call: TRBJ2-7; cdr3_aa: CASSGDSPFEQYF; cdr3_nt: TGTGCCAGCAGTGGGGACAGTCCTTTCGAGCAGTACTTC
d_call: NA; v_call: TRBV19; clone_size: many; cdr3_length: 14; j_call: TRBJ2-2; cdr3_aa: CASSTVPGPGELFF; cdr3_nt: TGTGCCAGTAGTACCGTGCCGGGGCCCGGGGAGCTGTTTTTT
d_call: NA; v_call: TRBV10-3; clone_size: many; cdr3_length: 13; j_call: TRBJ2-6; cdr3_aa: CAISPSGANVLTF; cdr3_nt: TGTGCCATCAGCCCATCTGGGGCCAACGTCCTGACTTTC
d_call: NA; v_call: TRBV25-1; clone_size: many; cdr3_length: 14; j_call: TRBJ2-2; cdr3_aa: CASTAQGRTGELFF; cdr3_nt: TGTGCCAGCACGGCGCAGGGAAGGACGGGGGAGCTGTTTTTT
d_call: TRBD1; v_call: TRBV6-5; clone_size: many; cdr3_length: 16; j_call: TRBJ1-2; cdr3_aa: CASSRTGRQENYGYTF; cdr3_nt: TGTGCCAGCAGTCGGACAGGGAGGCAGGAGAACTATGGCTACACCTTC
d_call: NA; v_call: TRBV5-6; clone_size: many; cdr3_length: 16; j_call: TRBJ1-6; cdr3_aa: CASSPGSSTNNSPLHF; cdr3_nt: TGTGCCAGCAGCCCAGGGAGCAGCACGAATAATTCACCCCTCCACTTT
d_call: NA; v_call: TRBV21-1; clone_size: many; cdr3_length: 16; j_call: TRBJ1-5; cdr3_aa: CASSSKGGGGHQPQHF; cdr3_nt: TGTGCCAGCAGCTCAAAGGGGGGCGGGGGACATCAGCCCCAGCATTTT
d_call: NA; v_call: TRBV6-2/TRBV6-3; clone_size: many; cdr3_length: 17; j_call: TRBJ1-5; cdr3_aa: CASSYQFGGAVVQPQHF; cdr3_nt: TGTGCCAGCAGTTACCAGTTCGGGGGGGCAGTTGTTCAGCCCCAGCATTTT
d_call: TRBD1; v_call: TRBV12-3/TRBV12-4; clone_size: many; cdr3_length: 15; j_call: TRBJ2-2; cdr3_aa: CASIGQGAYTGELFF; cdr3_nt: TGTGCCAGCATTGGCCAGGGGGCATATACCGGGGAGCTGTTTTTT
d_call: NA; v_call: TRBV21-1; clone_size: many; cdr3_length: 16; j_call: TRBJ2-3; cdr3_aa: CALPKGSGPSADTQYF; cdr3_nt: TGTGCCCTTCCAAAGGGTAGCGGCCCAAGCGCAGATACGCAGTATTTT
d_call: TRBD2; v_call: TRBV10-3; clone_size: many; cdr3_length: 20; j_call: TRBJ2-3; cdr3_aa: CAISFPPGLAASRGTDTQYF; cdr3_nt: TGTGCCATCAGTTTCCCCCCGGGACTAGCGGCAAGCAGAGGCACAGATACGCAGTATTTT
d_call: TRBD1; v_call: TRBV20-1; clone_size: many; cdr3_length: 14; j_call: TRBJ1-1; cdr3_aa: CSATQGAGNTEAFF; cdr3_nt: TGCAGTGCGACCCAGGGGGCAGGGAACACTGAAGCTTTCTTT
d_call: NA; v_call: TRBV7-9; clone_size: many; cdr3_length: 17; j_call: TRBJ2-4; cdr3_aa: CASSTNGRKIAKNIQYF; cdr3_nt: TGTGCCAGCAGCACGAACGGCAGGAAAATAGCCAAAAACATTCAGTACTTC
d_call: NA; v_call: TRBV6-1; clone_size: many; cdr3_length: 14; j_call: TRBJ1-3; cdr3_aa: CASIRTTSGNTIYF; cdr3_nt: TGTGCCAGCATAAGGACAACCTCTGGAAACACCATATATTTT
d_call: NA; v_call: TRBV7-3; clone_size: many; cdr3_length: 16; j_call: TRBJ2-3; cdr3_aa: CASSVQGGSYTDTQYF; cdr3_nt: TGTGCCAGCAGCGTACAGGGGGGGTCCTACACAGATACGCAGTATTTT
d_call: NA; v_call: TRBV4-1; clone_size: many; cdr3_length: 16; j_call: TRBJ2-2; cdr3_aa: CASSQVWVTNTGELFF; cdr3_nt: TGCGCCAGCAGCCAAGTGTGGGTTACCAACACCGGGGAGCTGTTTTTT
d_call: NA; v_call: TRBV6-2/TRBV6-3; clone_size: many; cdr3_length: 15; j_call: TRBJ1-1; cdr3_aa: CASSYSGGIRAEAFF; cdr3_nt: TGTGCCAGCAGTTACTCGGGAGGGATACGTGCTGAAGCTTTCTTT
d_call: TRBD2; v_call: TRBV7-3; clone_size: many; cdr3_length: 18; j_call: TRBJ2-1; cdr3_aa: CASSLLGTSGREANEQFF; cdr3_nt: TGTGCCAGCAGCTTATTGGGGACTAGCGGGAGAGAGGCCAATGAGCAGTTCTTC